This TCR beta chain comes out of a study of blood T cell repertoires in COVID-19 (dated by TCRdb to about 2020). About the full investigation: The collaborator samples originated in the United States, Italy and Spain and spanned the acute and convalescent phases of COVID-19. The prospective study material was composed of cDNA or gDNA derived from T cells, B-cell-depleted T cells, or PBMCs. Subjects who had been exposed to COVID-19, were actively infected with it, or had recovered from it provided the deeply sampled blood TCRbeta repertoires that made up the dataset. A freely available public database, intended as a resource for researchers studying the immune response to SARS-CoV-2, is where the repertoires were released. The samples were drawn from the first 160 participants of the ongoing ImmuneRACE study and from roughly 1,300 subjects provided by 6 global collaborators. The sample metadata nearly always contained a de-identified subject ID, COVID-19 status, age in years and sex. Where HLA class I and class II types were available, the types were taken from metadata supplied by the sample provider, not from assay-based typing. The full study reports these points: How much clinical and demographic metadata was included differed by source and by participant, and the metadata was provided uncurated.

Participants in the prospective study were aged 18 to 89 years, lived in under 30 United States geographic areas, and enrolled through a virtual design. In the prospective study, participants were assigned to cohorts based on the clinical history participants reported in a screening survey and a study questionnaire. A participant counted as exposed if, within 2 weeks of entering the study, that participant had been in contact with someone who had a PCR-confirmed or clinician-diagnosed COVID-19 case. In the prospective study, mobile phlebotomists collected whole blood, serum and a nasopharyngeal or oropharyngeal swab from each participant. Over a roughly two-month period, participants in the prospective study had the option of providing additional blood draws and questionnaires. Before DNA extraction, blood samples from the prospective study were shipped at room temperature or frozen. Details on this clone: Its specific antigen is unknown. It has no much larger one-base neighbor in the sample; base qualities were not kept.

TCRbeta CDR3 regions were amplified from genomic DNA by means of the immunoSEQ Assay, a bias-controlled multiplex PCR. Per the original workflow: Nucleated cell counts per sample were estimated from amplification of reference gene primers within the assay. To quantify the absolute abundance of each unique TCRbeta CDR3 rearrangement, sequence reads were collapsed and filtered. For each sample, productive Simpson clonality was calculated as the square root of Simpson's diversity index across productive rearrangements. Entries here come from immuneACCESS through TCRdb and include only in-frame sequences with V and J called. Some clones fail to appear in such tables; in the studies checked, an unresolved V gene covers under half of the shortfall, and the cause of the remainder is unknown. That table gives V, J and clone size, and the DNA gave D and trimming. The sample has 250,000 or so clones on record, roughly 81% of them singletons. In total, the top ten clones hold approximately 6.6% of the sample.

For this chain, trimming is 1 base at the V end and 7 bases at the J end, and the number of junction bases without a gene match is 6. Counted from cysteine to phenylalanine, this CDR3 has 16 amino acids. The kept DNA is CDR3 alone, 48 bases in frame from the first base. Per the germline V gene, SGHVS is the CDR1 and FQNEAQ is the CDR2. The sequence was obtained from a woman between 45 and 65 years old who had been exposed to COVID-19. The chain links TRBV7-8 with TRBJ2-1; 11 nucleotides in the junction match TRBD2. The sample consisted of PBMCs or T cells enriched from blood (not recorded which). The CDR3 protein: CASSLEASGGHNEQFF. The bases are TGTGCCAGCAGCTTAGAGGCTAGCGGGGGGCATAATGAGCAGTTCTTC.